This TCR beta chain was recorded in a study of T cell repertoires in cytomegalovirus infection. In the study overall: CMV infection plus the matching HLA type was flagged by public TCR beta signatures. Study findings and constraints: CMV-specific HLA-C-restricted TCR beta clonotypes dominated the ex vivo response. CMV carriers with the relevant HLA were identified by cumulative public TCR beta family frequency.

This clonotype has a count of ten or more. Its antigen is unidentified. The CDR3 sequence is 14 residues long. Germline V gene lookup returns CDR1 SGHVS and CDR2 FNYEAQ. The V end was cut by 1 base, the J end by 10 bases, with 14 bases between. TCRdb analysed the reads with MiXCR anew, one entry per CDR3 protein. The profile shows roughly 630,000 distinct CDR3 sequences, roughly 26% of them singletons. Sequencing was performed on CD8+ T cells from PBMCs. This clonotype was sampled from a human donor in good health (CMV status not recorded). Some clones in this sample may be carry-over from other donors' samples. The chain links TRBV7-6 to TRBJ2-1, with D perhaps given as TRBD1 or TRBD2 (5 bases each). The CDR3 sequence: CASSLGDLPSEQFF. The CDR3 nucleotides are TGTGCCAGCAGCTTAGGGGACCTCCCCAGCGAGCAGTTCTTC.